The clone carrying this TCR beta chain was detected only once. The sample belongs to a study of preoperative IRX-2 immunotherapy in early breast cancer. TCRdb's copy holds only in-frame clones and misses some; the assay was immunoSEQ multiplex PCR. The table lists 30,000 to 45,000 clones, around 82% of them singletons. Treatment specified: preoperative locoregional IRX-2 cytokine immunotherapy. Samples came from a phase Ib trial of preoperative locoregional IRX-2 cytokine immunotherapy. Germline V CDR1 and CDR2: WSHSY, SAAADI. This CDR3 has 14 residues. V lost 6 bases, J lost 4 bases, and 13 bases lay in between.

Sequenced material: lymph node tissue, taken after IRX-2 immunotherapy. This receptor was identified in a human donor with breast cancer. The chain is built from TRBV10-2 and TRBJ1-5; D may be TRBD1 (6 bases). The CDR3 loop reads CASRGQLGNQPQHF. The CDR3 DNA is TGCGCCAGCAGAGGACAGCTGGGGAATCAGCCCCAGCATTTT.